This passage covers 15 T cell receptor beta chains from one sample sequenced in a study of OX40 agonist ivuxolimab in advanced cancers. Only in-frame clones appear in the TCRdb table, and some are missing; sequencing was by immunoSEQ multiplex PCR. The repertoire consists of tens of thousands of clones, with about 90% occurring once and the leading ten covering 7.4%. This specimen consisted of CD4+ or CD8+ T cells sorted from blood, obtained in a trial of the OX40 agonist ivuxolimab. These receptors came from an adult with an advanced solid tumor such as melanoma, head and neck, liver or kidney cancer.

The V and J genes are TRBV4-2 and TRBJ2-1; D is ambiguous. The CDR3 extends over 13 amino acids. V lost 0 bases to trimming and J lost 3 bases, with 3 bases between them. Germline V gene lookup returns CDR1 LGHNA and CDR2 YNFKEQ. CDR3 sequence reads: CASSQDLYNEQFF. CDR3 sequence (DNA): TGTGCCAGCAGCCAAGACCTCTACAATGAGCAGTTCTTC.

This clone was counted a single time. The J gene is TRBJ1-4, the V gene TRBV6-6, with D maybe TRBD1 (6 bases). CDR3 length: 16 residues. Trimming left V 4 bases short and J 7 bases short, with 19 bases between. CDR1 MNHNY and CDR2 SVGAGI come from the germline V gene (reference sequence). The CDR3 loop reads CASSLGGRTAGEKLFF. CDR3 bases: TGTGCCAGCAGTTTGGGGGGCAGGACAGCGGGTGAAAAACTGTTTTTT.

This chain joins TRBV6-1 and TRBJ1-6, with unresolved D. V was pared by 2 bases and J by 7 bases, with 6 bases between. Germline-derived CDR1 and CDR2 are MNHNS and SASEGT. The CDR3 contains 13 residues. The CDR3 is CASSELENSPLHF. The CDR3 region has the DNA TGTGCCAGCAGTGAATTGGAGAATTCACCCCTCCACTTT.

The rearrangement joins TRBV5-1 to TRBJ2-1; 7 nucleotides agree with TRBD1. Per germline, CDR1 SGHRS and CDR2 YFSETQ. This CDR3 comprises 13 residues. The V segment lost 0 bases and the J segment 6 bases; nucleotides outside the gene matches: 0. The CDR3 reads CASSLGQGNEQFF. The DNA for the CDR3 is TGCGCCAGCAGCTTGGGACAGGGCAATGAGCAGTTCTTC.

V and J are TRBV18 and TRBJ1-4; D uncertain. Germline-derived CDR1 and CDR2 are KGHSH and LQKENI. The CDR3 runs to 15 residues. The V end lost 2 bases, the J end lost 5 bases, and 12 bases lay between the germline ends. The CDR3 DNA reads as TGTGCCAGCTCACCAGGGGTAGGAGACAATGAAAAACTGTTTTTT. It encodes CASSPGVGDNEKLFF.

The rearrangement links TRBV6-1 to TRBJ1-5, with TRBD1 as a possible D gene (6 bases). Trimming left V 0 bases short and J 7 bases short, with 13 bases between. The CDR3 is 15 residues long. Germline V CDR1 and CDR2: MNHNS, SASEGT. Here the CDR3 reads CASSEALEGGQPQHF. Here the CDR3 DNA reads TGTGCCAGCAGTGAAGCGCTCGAGGGGGGACAGCCCCAGCATTTT.

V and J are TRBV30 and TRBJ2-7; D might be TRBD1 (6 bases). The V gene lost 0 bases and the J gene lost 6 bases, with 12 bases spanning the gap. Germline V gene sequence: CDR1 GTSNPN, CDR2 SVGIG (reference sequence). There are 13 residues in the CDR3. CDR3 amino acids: CAWSVSGVSEQYF. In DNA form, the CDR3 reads TGTGCCTGGAGTGTATCAGGGGTGAGCGAGCAGTACTTC.

The CDR3 protein is CASSYSLGSVIAFF. The CDR3 DNA sequence: TGTGCCAGCAGTTACTCGTTAGGAAGTGTAATAGCTTTCTTT. The chain is built from TRBV6-6 and TRBJ1-1, with D hard to call. Germline CDR1 is MNHNY and CDR2 is SVGAGI (reference sequence). This CDR3 contains 14 residues. With 0 bases removed from V and 10 bases from J, the gap between germline ends came to 15 bases.

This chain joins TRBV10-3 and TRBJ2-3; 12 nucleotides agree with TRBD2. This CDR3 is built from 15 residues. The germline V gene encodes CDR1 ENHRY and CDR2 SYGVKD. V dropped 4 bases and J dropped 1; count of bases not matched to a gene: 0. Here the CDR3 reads CAISGLAGGTDTQYF. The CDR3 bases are TGTGCCATCAGTGGACTAGCGGGAGGCACAGATACGCAGTATTTT.

As DNA, the CDR3 is TGTGCCAGCAGCGCAGGACAGGCGAATCAGCCCCAGCATTTT. It translates to CASSAGQANQPQHF. V gene TRBV6-5 combines with J gene TRBJ1-5, with 7 bases identical to TRBD1. J gave up 4 bases and V 6 bases, and 6 bases lay outside the gene matches. This CDR3 has 14 amino acids. The germline gives CDR1 MNHEY, CDR2 SVGAGI.

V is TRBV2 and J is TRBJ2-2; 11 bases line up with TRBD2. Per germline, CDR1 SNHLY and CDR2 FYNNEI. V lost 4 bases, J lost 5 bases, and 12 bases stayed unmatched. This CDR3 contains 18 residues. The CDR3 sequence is CASSGGASGRSRTGELFF. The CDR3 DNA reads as TGTGCCAGCAGTGGAGGGGCTAGCGGGAGGTCGAGGACCGGGGAGCTGTTTTTT.

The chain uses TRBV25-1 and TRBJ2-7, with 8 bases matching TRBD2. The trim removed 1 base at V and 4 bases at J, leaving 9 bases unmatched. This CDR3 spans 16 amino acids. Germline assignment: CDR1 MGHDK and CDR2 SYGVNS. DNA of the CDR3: TGTGCCAGCAGTGAATGGGAGAGGAGCGGGAGTTACGAGCAGTACTTC. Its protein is CASSEWERSGSYEQYF.

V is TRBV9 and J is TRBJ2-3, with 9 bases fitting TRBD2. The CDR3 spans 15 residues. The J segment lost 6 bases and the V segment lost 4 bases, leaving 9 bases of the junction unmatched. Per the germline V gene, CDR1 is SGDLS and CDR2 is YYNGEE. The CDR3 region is CASSKSGGILDTQYF. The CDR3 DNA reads TGTGCCAGCAGCAAGAGCGGGGGGATACTGGATACGCAGTATTTT.

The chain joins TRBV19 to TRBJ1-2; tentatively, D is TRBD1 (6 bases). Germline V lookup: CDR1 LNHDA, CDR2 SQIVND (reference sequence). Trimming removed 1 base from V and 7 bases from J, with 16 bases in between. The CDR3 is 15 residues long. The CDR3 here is CASSIALSTGVGYTF. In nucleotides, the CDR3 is TGTGCCAGTAGTATAGCCTTATCGACAGGCGTTGGCTACACCTTC.

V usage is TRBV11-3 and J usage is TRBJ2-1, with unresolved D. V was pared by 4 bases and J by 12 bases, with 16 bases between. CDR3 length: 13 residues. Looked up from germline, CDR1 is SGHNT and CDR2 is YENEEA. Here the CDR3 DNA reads TGTGCCAGCAGCTCGACATACAGATTCGGGCAGTTCTTC. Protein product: CASSSTYRFGQFF.